The 24 T cell receptor beta chains listed next were all sequenced from one sample in a study of PD-1 blockade in classical Hodgkin lymphoma (dated by TCRdb to 2019 to 2021). The time point label, read with the paper, signifies: cycle 2 day 1 (C2D1) of nivolumab. Every trial patient had relapsed following autologous stem cell transplantation, and prior brentuximab vedotin exposure was what differed among cohorts A, B and C. Library preparation employed the immunoSEQ multiplex PCR assay. Not all clones reach the TCRdb copy of this immuneACCESS table, which keeps in-frame sequences only. Checked studies attribute under half of the gap to unresolved V genes and leave the rest unexplained. Here the sample has around 19,000 clones; more than 60% occur a single time. Clones ranked in the top ten supply about 40% of the sample. Here the sequenced sample was peripheral blood mononuclear cells (PBMCs), taken before the second cycle of nivolumab. The receptors derive from a human donor with classical Hodgkin lymphoma.

This sequence joins TRBV10-3 and TRBJ2-3; no clear D. The V gene lost 2 bases and the J gene lost 4 bases, with 22 bases spanning the gap. Looked up from germline, CDR1 is ENHRY and CDR2 is SYGVKD. The CDR3 totals 18 residues. The CDR3 sequence: CAISERVGSLSTPDTQYF. CDR3 nucleotides: TGTGCCATCAGTGAGAGGGTGGGTTCTTTATCCACCCCAGATACGCAGTATTTT.

With respect to this clone: Its ends do not fully match the called genes, so a read error is possible. V gene TRBV29-1 combines with J gene TRBJ2-3, with TRBD1 as a possible D gene (7 bases). The germline CDR1 and CDR2 sequences are SQVTM and ANQGSEA. This CDR3 is built from 16 residues. The CDR3 coding sequence is TGCAGCGTCGCAGGGGGGACGGGCGCCGACACAGGTACGCAGTATTTT. Translated: CSVAGGTGADTGTQYF.

The V gene is TRBV5-1, the J gene TRBJ2-5; 7 bases align to TRBD1. J was trimmed by 5 bases and V by 0 bases; bases with no gene match: 10. This CDR3 region has 16 residues. CDR1 SGHRS and CDR2 YFSETQ come from the germline V gene. CDR3 coding DNA: TGCGCCAGCAGCTTGGTTGGCAGGGGGACAGATGAGACCCAGTACTTC. The encoded protein is CASSLVGRGTDETQYF.

The chain joins TRBV7-8 to TRBJ2-3; 9 bases map to TRBD1. The ends lost 5 bases at V and 4 bases at J; junction bases unmatched: 7. The CDR3 is 15 amino acids. CDR1 is SGHVS, CDR2 FQNEAQ, per germline. The CDR3 sequence: CASSGRDREADTQYF. The CDR3 DNA follows: TGTGCCAGCAGCGGTAGGGACAGGGAGGCAGATACGCAGTATTTT.

The chain is built from TRBV5-1 and TRBJ2-2, with a weak D call TRBD1 (6 bases). The CDR3 runs to 16 residues. Trimming stripped 4 bases from V and 4 bases from J, with 17 bases between. Germline CDR1 is SGHRS and CDR2 is YFSETQ. CDR3 coding DNA: TGCGCCAGCAGCGCGACAGGTGTTAGGGGCACCGGGGAGCTGTTTTTT. Its protein is CASSATGVRGTGELFF.

Remarks on this clone: A junction boundary mismatches the germline segment, possibly from a read error. The genes are TRBV7-9 and TRBJ2-1, with 8 bases that match TRBD2. The V gene's germline CDR1 is SEHNR and CDR2 FQNEAQ (reference sequence). The CDR3 consists of 12 residues. CDR3 in amino acids: CASSLAPGLEFF. The CDR3 DNA reads TGTGCCAGCAGTTTAGCGCCGGGACTAGAGTTCTTC. Based on the CDR3 plus reference TRBV7-9 and TRBJ2-1, the full variable domain is DTGVSQNPRHKITKRGQNVTFRCDPISEHNRLYWYRQTLGQGPEFLTYFQNEAQLEKSRLLSDRFSAERPKGSFSTLEIQRTEQGDSAMYLCASSLAPGLEFFGPGTRLTVL.

This clone has a single count. The chain couples TRBV5-1 to TRBJ2-7; a possible D gene is TRBD1 (5 bases). Trimming removed 0 bases at V and 3 bases at J, with 10 bases between. Per germline, CDR1 SGHRS and CDR2 YFSETQ. The CDR3 contains 14 residues. The CDR3 spells CASSLVLDSYEQYF. The DNA of the CDR3 is TGCGCCAGCAGCTTGGTCCTCGACAGCTACGAGCAGTACTTC.

The chain uses TRBV15 and TRBJ2-2, with D hard to call. Germline V gene lookup returns CDR1 LNHNV and CDR2 YYDKDF (reference sequence). V was cut by 8 bases and J by 7 bases, with 17 bases left in between. The length of the CDR3 is 14 residues. CDR3 protein: CATEKGLSIGELFF. As DNA, the CDR3 is TGTGCCACCGAGAAGGGATTGAGTATCGGGGAGCTGTTTTTT.

The chain carries TRBV2 and TRBJ2-3; 8 bases agree with TRBD2. The CDR3 runs to 15 residues. Trimming took 7 bases from V and 2 from J; bases not matched to a gene: 8. Germline V gene sequence: CDR1 SNHLY, CDR2 FYNNEI. The CDR3 protein is CASTRLASSTDTQYF. The CDR3 bases are TGTGCCAGCACCCGACTAGCGTCCTCCACAGATACGCAGTATTTT. Full variable domain (missing parts from reference TRBV2 and TRBJ2-3): EPEVTQTPSHQVTQMGQEVILRCVPISNHLYFYWYRQILGQKVEFLVSFYNNEISEKSEIFDDQFSVERPDGSNFTLKIRSTKLEDSAMYFCASTRLASSTDTQYFGPGTRLTVL.

This clone was seen more than once but under ten times. The V and J genes are TRBV19 and TRBJ2-1; either TRBD1 or TRBD2 may fit D (6 bases each). Germline CDR1 LNHDA, CDR2 SQIVND (reference sequence). V was clipped by 5 bases and J by 10 bases, with 15 bases between them. The CDR3 sequence is 13 residues long. The CDR3 nucleotides read TGTGCCAGTAGTGCGAACAGGGAGGCCGAGCAGTTCTTC. Translating it yields CASSANREAEQFF.

This chain links TRBV7-9 with TRBJ2-5; D remains ambiguous. Trimming cost V 5 bases and J 2 bases, with 9 bases left between them. Germline loops: CDR1 SEHNR, CDR2 FQNEAQ (reference sequence). This CDR3 has 13 amino acids. The CDR3, as DNA: TGTGCCAGCAGCCCAGGAACTCAAGAGACCCAGTACTTC. Its translation is CASSPGTQETQYF.

CDR3 in amino acids: CASSRWTASEAFF. CDR3 coding DNA: TGTGCCAGCAGCAGATGGACAGCCTCTGAAGCTTTCTTT. The genes are TRBV7-2 and TRBJ1-1; a weak D match, TRBD1 (6 bases). The CDR3 consists of 13 residues. Trimming cost V 5 bases and J 6 bases, with 13 bases left between them. Germline assignment: CDR1 SGHTA and CDR2 FQGNSA.

The J gene is TRBJ2-5, the V gene TRBV6-5; 7 nucleotides match TRBD1. The V and J ends lost 5 bases and 5 bases, in that order; junction bases with no gene match: 5. CDR1 and CDR2 (germline): MNHEY, SVGAGI. The CDR3 sequence is 13 residues long. The CDR3 coding sequence is TGTGCCAGCAGTGACAGGGTCGAGGAGACCCAGTACTTC. Translated: CASSDRVEETQYF.

The chain is built from TRBV23-1 and TRBJ1-5, with 7 bases identical to TRBD1. TRBV23-1 is annotated as an ORF whose role is uncertain. CDR3 length equals 15 residues. Trimming removed 2 bases from V and 7 bases from J; junction bases left unmatched: 8. The CDR3 region is CASSQRRDRGQPQHF. CDR3 DNA: TGCGCCAGCAGTCAAAGGCGGGACAGAGGCCAGCCCCAGCATTTT.

This rearrangement joins TRBV30 to TRBJ2-5, with 8 bases lining up with TRBD2. The germline gives CDR1 GTSNPN, CDR2 SVGIG (reference sequence). The CDR3 extends over 12 amino acids. CDR3 DNA: TGTGCGTCGGGAGGGCCATGGGAGACCCAGTACTTC. Protein sequence: CASGGPWETQYF.

The chain has TRBV18 and TRBJ2-3, with D hard to call. CDR1 and CDR2 from the germline V gene are KGHSH and LQKENI. This CDR3 contains 12 residues. The V end lost 4 bases, the J end lost 3 bases, and 5 bases lay between the germline ends. The CDR3 is CASSQRTDTQYF. CDR3 in DNA: TGTGCCAGCTCACAAAGGACAGATACGCAGTATTTT.

The CDR3 DNA reads as TGTGCCAGCAGCCAAGAGACCCAGTACTTC. This encodes CASSQETQYF. The gene calls are TRBV28 and TRBJ2-5; no firm D call. CDR1 is MDHEN, CDR2 SYDVKM, per germline. The CDR3 runs to 10 residues. Trimming removed 6 bases from V and 1 base from J, with 0 bases in between.

The J gene is TRBJ2-7, the V gene TRBV10-3, with D perhaps TRBD2 (6 bases). Germline values: CDR1 ENHRY, CDR2 SYGVKD. This CDR3 comprises 11 residues. The V end lost 10 bases, the J end lost 4 bases, and 11 bases lay between the germline ends. CDR3 sequence reads: CATGGLYEQYF. The CDR3 DNA sequence: TGTGCCACTGGGGGGTTGTACGAGCAGTACTTC.

This chain uses TRBV6-6 with TRBJ1-6; tentative D call: TRBD1 (5 bases). Germline CDR1 reads MNHNY; CDR2 reads SVGAGI (reference sequence). This CDR3 is 16 amino acids long. V was trimmed by 1 base and J by 1 base, leaving 8 bases between them. DNA of the CDR3: TGTGCCAGCAGTTACTGGGGGGAGTCCTATAATTCACCCCTCCACTTT. Residues: CASSYWGESYNSPLHF.

The rearrangement joins TRBV4-1 to TRBJ1-4; D is uncertain. This CDR3 is 14 amino acids long. In germline, CDR1 is MGHRA, CDR2 YSYEKL. Trimming shortened V by 5 bases and J by 3 bases, and 10 bases separated the two germline ends. CDR3 sequence (DNA): TGCGCCAGCAGCGAGGACGGAGCTAATGAAAAACTGTTTTTT. Residues: CASSEDGANEKLFF.

The chain recombines TRBV19 with TRBJ2-7; perhaps TRBD2 as D (5 bases). This CDR3 has 13 amino acids. V lost 3 bases, J lost 4 bases, and 10 bases lay in between. Germline V gene lookup returns CDR1 LNHDA and CDR2 SQIVND (reference sequence). CDR3 sequence reads: CASSIAGEYEQYF. The CDR3 DNA is TGTGCCAGTAGTATTGCCGGGGAGTACGAGCAGTACTTC.

This clone was counted a single time. The chain recombines TRBV6-5 with TRBJ2-1, with 7 nucleotides matching TRBD2. Germline CDR1 reads MNHEY; CDR2 reads SVGAGI. The junction had 4 bases not matched to a gene; V was cut back by 5 bases and J by 0 bases. The CDR3 totals 15 residues. The CDR3 is CASSLGGTSYNEQFF. The CDR3 region has the DNA TGTGCCAGCAGTCTCGGGGGGACCTCCTACAATGAGCAGTTCTTC.

CDR3 sequence (DNA): TGTGCCAGCAGGGGAGGCGGCACAGATACGCAGTATTTT. This gives the protein CASRGGGTDTQYF. The chain couples TRBV6-1 to TRBJ2-3; tentative D call: TRBD2 (6 bases). V lost 6 bases and J lost 1, with 8 bases in between. CDR3 length: 13 residues. From germline, CDR1 is MNHNS and CDR2 SASEGT.

J is TRBJ2-5 and V is TRBV14; perhaps TRBD2 as D (5 bases). In germline, CDR1 is SGHDN, CDR2 FVKESK. V was trimmed by 0 bases and J by 10 bases, leaving 12 bases between them. This CDR3 is 13 amino acids long. CDR3: CASSQDLTGSQYF. Written as DNA, the CDR3 is TGTGCCAGCAGCCAAGATCTAACGGGGAGCCAGTACTTC.